This T cell receptor beta chain was captured in a study of cytomegalovirus exposure and HLA in healthy donors. Study-wide findings and caveats: Data from an earlier analysis indicated that most TCR beta V segments were productive either about 87% or about 30% of the time. Analyses of presence/absence relied on an assumption of roughly uniform sequencing depth across donors.

Primers included in the PCR were 60 Vbeta and 13 Jbeta primers. Assay used: immunoSEQ multiplex PCR; TCRdb lists only in-frame clones, some missing. In the table there are 150,000 to 200,000 clones, roughly 79% of which are singletons. Germline values: CDR1 MNHNS, CDR2 SASEGT. Between the trimmed V and J ends, which lost 3 bases and 2 bases, there was a span of 16 bases. The CDR3 is made up of 16 amino acids. To note about this clone: Its antigen is unknown.

The receptor comes from a woman aged 25-40 years in good health and CMV-seropositive. Sequenced: PBMCs. The V gene is TRBV6-1, the J gene TRBJ1-1, with D tentatively TRBD1 (6 bases). The CDR3 reads CASSDVRGSGNTEAFF. DNA for the CDR3: TGTGCCAGCAGTGACGTCAGGGGTTCGGGAAACACTGAAGCTTTCTTT.